This T cell receptor beta chain was profiled in a study of post-analysis software for immune sequencing data. Study information: Several disease courses (relapsing-remitting, secondary progressive and progressive-relapsing) of multiple sclerosis were included. General study results and limits: The study found TRBV5-6, TRBV5-1 and TRBV20-1 among roughly 5 TRBV segments more frequent in patients than controls. By F measure, samples from a shared preparation batch strongly co-clustered.

The TCR beta cDNA libraries contained unique molecular identifiers. TCRdb redid the calling of the PCR reads with MiXCR, one entry per CDR3 protein. There are 650,000 to 850,000 distinct CDR3 sequences in the sample; 53% occur only once, and approximately 4.2% lies in the top ten. The ends lost 6 bases at V and 5 bases at J; junction bases unmatched: 9. Per germline, CDR1 DFQATT and CDR2 SNEGSKA (reference sequence). The CDR3 sequence is 14 residues long. This clonotype was counted only a few times. Its antigen is undetermined. The sequence was collected from a girl aged 5-17 years with multiple sclerosis. The gene calls are TRBV20-1 and TRBJ2-1; 8 bases are a match to TRBD2. Sequenced: blood. Here the CDR3 reads CSAMNSGIHNEQFF. The CDR3, as DNA: TGCAGTGCGATGAATAGCGGGATTCACAATGAGCAGTTCTTC.